A single T cell receptor beta chain is shown here with its context. The target of this receptor is not known. Per-base quality was not reported, and no clone a single base away is much larger than it. The time point label, read with the paper, signifies: pre-sensitization, week 0. The sample's treatment or condition label, in plain terms: therapeutic diphenylcyclopropenone sensitization with weekly scalp DPC. At every patch-test visit, the blood draw took place before the patch test was put on. Patients were eligible if aged 18 to 70, diagnosed with alopecia and judged suitable for DPC therapy, and pregnant patients were excluded. Total RNA was extracted from unfractionated whole blood collected in Tempus Blood RNA tubes. V drops 1 base and J drops 4 bases, leaving 10 bases in between. The CDR3 covers 14 residues, taking in both the cysteine and the phenylalanine. The read is trimmed to its CDR3 DNA, 42 bases read in frame from base 1. CDR1 is given as LGHDT and CDR2 as YNNKEL, both from the germline V gene (reference sequence).

The sample belongs to a study of human T cells and chemical hapten exposure (dated by TCRdb to 2020 to 2022). In the study overall: For sensitization, 2% DPC in acetone was applied to an approximately 2 cm by approximately 2 cm area of upper inner arm skin. Patients additionally received weekly therapeutic DPC doses to the scalp throughout the roughly 25-week study period. Patch tests used Finn chambers with 0.01% DPC on the upper back, scored after 6 days by International Contact Dermatitis Research Group standards. The patient cohort, mostly female, included alopecia areata with under or over 50% scalp involvement, alopecia totalis and alopecia universalis. Libraries were combined into a pool for sequencing, and differences in TCR yield between samples came mainly from small differences in library volumes within the pool. The study tracked peripheral blood TCR repertoire changes in vivo during primary and secondary sensitization to the hapten diphenylcyclopropenone (DPC) in alopecia patients. Blood samples were taken from patients before sensitization (week 0) and at 2, 6 and about 24 weeks after DPC sensitization. For TCR sequencing, blood came from about 29 alopecia patients at anywhere from one to four time points (pre-sensitization, 2, 6 and 24 weeks).

Receptor amplification or capture employed RACE. Sequenced on a NextSeq 500. During library preparation, unique molecular identifiers were attached to individual cDNA molecules so that TCRs could be counted in a quantitative, reproducible way. For every blood RNA sample, sequencing covered both the TCR alpha and TCR beta chains. Concerning the study's data processing: Samples had a median of roughly 100,000 TCRs, with a range from roughly 23,224 to 750,000. V, J and CDR3 annotation of the TCR reads was performed with the Decombinator software suite. Every sample was subsampled to the same number of TCRs (28,000) for the PS versus PT1 abundance plots. Expanded TCRs were defined as absent before sensitization and observed at least eight times at the 2-week time point. TCRdb cleaned the public reads at Q25 with fastp, built clones with MiXCR and kept in-frame beta chains. Every CDR3 protein is listed once, alongside the most common genes and DNA of its rows. TCRdb assigned the V and J calls; the authors' analysis was not used. This sample is represented by tens of thousands of distinct CDR3 sequences; roughly 6.7% of them were singletons. 1.5% to 2% of the sample rests with the top ten.

The research as a whole found: DPC sensitization did not change the number of TCRs with a frequency above 1 in 1000, and there was no evidence of changes in global repertoire structure. Repeated subsampling changed both the strength of the expansion versus patch-test correlation and the threshold at which that correlation became significant. Significantly more large CDR3 similarity clusters were formed by expanded TCRs than by pre-sensitization or healthy control sets, consistent with antigen-driven responses. Because all patients had alopecia, a presumed autoimmune disease, the immune response of the patients might differ from that of healthy individuals. The number of PT1 expanded TCRs positively correlated with patch test score, significant at thresholds 8, 16 and 32 but not 4.

The source was whole blood, collected in connection with sensitization to the hapten diphenylcyclopropenone (DPC). The TCR comes from a woman under 40 with alopecia areata. Some clones in this sample may be carry-over from other donors' samples. The chain employs TRBV3-1 and TRBJ1-2; the D segment cannot be called with confidence. The CDR3 loop reads CASSQVSHGYGYTF. The DNA reads as follows: TGTGCCAGCAGCCAAGTGTCCCACGGCTATGGCTACACCTTC.